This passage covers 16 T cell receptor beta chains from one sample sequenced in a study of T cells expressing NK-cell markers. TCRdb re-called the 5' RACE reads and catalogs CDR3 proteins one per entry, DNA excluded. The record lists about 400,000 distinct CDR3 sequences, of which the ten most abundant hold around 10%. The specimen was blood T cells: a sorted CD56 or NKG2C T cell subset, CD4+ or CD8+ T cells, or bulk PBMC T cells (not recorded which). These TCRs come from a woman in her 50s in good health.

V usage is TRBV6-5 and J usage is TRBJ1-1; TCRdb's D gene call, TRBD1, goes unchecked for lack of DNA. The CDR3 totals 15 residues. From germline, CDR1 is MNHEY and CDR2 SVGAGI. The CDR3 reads CASRPQGQGNTEAFF.

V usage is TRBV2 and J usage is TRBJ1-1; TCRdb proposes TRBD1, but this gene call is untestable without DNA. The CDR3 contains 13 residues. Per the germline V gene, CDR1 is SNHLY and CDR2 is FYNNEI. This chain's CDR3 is CASSHSWGNEAFF.

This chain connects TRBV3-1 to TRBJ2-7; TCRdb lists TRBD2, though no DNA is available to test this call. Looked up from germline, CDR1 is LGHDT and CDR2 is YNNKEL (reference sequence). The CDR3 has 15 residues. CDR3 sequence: CASSQVAGVTYEQYF.

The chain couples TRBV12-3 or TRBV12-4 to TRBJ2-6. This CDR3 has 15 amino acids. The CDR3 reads CASTYVLSGANVLTF.

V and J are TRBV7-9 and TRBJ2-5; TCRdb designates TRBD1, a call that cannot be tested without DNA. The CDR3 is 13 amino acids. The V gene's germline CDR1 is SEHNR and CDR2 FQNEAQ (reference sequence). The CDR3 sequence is CASKGFRGETQYF.

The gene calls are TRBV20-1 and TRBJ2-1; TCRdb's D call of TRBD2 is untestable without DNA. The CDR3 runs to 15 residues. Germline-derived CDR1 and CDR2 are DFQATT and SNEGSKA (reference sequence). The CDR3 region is CSAPLAGGPLNEQFF.

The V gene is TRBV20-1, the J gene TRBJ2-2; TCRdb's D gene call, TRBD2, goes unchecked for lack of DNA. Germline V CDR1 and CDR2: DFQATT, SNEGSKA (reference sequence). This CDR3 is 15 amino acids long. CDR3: CSASPTSGRVGELFF.

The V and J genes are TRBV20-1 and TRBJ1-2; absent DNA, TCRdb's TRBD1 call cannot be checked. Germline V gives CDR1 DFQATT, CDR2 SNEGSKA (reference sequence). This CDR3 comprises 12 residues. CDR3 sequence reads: CSAKDRGLGYTF.

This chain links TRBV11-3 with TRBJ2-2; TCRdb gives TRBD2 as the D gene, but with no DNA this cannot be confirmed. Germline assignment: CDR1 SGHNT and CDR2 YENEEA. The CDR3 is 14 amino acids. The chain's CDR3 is CASSAISGLGELFF.

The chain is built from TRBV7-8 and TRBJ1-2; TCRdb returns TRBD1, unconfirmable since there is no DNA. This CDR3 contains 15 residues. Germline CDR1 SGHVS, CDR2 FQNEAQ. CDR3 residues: CASSLSGQDMVGYTF.

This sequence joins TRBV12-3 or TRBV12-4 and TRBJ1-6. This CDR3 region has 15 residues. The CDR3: CASRPTAVRHSPLHF.

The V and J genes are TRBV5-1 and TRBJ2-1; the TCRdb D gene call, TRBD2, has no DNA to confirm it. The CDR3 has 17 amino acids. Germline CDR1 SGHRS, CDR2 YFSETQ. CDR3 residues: CASNRVASGSTYNEQFF.

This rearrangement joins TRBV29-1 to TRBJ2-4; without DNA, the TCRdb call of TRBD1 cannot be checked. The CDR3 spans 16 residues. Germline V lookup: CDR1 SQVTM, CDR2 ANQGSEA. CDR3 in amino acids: CSVTTYRAVGRNIQYF.

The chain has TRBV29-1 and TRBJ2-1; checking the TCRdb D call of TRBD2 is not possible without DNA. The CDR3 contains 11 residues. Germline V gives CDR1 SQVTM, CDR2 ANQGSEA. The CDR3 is CSVEDRGLQFF.

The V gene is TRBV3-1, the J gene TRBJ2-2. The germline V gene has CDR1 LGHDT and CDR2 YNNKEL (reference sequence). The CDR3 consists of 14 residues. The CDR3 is CASSRTQIGGELFF.

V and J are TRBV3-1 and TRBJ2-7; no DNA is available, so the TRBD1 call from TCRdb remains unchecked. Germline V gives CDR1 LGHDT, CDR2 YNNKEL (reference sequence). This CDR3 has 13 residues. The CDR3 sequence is CASSHGTALKQYF.